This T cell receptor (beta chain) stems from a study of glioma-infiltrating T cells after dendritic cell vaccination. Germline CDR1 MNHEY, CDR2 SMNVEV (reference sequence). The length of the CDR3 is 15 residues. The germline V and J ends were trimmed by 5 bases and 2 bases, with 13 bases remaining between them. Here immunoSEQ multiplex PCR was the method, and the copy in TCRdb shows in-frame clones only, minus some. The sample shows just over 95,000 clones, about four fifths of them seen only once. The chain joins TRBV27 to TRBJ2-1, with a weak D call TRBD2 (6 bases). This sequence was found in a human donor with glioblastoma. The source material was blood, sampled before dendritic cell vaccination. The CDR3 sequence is CASSLGLLPYNEQFF. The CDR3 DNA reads TGTGCCAGCAGTCTGGGACTTCTTCCCTACAATGAGCAGTTCTTC.